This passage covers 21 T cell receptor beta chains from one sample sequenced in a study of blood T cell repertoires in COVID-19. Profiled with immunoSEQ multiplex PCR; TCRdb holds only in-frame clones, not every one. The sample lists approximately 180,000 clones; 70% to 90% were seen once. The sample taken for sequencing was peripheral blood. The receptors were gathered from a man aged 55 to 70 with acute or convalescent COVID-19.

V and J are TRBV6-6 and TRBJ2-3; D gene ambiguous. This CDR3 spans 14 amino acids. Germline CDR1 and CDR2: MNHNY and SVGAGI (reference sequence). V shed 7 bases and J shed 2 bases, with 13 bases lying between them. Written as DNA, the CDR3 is TGTGCCAGCACCTTTATCCCGTACACAGATACGCAGTATTTT. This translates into CASTFIPYTDTQYF.

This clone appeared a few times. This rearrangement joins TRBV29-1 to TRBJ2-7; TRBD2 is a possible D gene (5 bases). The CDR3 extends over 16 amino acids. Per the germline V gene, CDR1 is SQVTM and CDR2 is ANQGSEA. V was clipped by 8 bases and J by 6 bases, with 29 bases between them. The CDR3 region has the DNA TGCAGCCTGAAGCGGCGACCTTTGTTTAAACGGGGCGAGCAGTACTTC. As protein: CSLKRRPLFKRGEQYF.

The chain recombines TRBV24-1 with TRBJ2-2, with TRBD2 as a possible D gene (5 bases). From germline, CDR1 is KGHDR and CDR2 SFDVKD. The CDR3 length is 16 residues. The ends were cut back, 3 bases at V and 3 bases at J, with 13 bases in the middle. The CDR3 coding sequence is TGTGCCACCAGTGATCCCCGGGCCGGGGACACCGGGGAGCTGTTTTTT. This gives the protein CATSDPRAGDTGELFF.

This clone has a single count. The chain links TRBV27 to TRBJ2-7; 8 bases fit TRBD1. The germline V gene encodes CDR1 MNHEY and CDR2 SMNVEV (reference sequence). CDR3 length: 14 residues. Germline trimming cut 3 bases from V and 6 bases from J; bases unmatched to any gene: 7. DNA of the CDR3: TGTGCCAGCAGTTTTTTGTCAGGGGGCGGCGAGCAGTACTTC. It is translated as CASSFLSGGGEQYF.

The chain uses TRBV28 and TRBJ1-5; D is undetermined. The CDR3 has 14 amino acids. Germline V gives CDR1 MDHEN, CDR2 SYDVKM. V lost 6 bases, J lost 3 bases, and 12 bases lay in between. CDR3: CASRMLLLNQPQHF. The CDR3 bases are TGTGCCAGCAGGATGCTTTTACTCAATCAGCCCCAGCATTTT.

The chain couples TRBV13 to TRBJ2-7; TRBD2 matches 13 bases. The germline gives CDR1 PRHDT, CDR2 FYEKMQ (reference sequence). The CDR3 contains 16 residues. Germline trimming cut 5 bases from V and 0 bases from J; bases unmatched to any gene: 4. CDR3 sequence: CASSTGTSGISYEQYF. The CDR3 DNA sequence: TGTGCCAGCAGCACTGGGACTAGCGGGATCTCCTACGAGCAGTACTTC. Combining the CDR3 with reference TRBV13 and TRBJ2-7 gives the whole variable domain AAGVIQSPRHLIKEKRETATLKCYPIPRHDTVYWYQQGPGQDPQFLISFYEKMQSDKGSIPDRFSAQQFSDYHSELNMSSLELGDSALYFCASSTGTSGISYEQYFGPGTRLTVT.

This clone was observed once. The CDR3 loop is CASSSIRPGGKQNQPQHF. The CDR3, as DNA: TGTGCCAGCAGTTCAATTCGACCAGGGGGGAAACAGAATCAGCCCCAGCATTTT. The chain recombines TRBV7-9 with TRBJ1-5; 7 nucleotides agree with TRBD1. The CDR3 covers 18 residues. Per germline, CDR1 SEHNR and CDR2 FQNEAQ (reference sequence). After removal of 6 bases from V and 4 bases from J, the junction contained 18 bases not matched to a gene.

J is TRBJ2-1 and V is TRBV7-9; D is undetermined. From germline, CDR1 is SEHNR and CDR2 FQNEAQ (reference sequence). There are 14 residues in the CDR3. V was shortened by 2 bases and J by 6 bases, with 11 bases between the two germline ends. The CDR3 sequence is CASSLRVLGNEQFF. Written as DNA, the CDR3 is TGTGCCAGCAGCTTAAGAGTTCTCGGCAATGAGCAGTTCTTC.

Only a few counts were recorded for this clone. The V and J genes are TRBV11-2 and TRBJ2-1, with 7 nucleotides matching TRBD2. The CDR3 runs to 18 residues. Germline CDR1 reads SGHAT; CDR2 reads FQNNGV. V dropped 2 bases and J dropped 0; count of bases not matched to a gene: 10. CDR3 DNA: TGTGCCAGCAGCTTAAGGGAGGGGAGCGGGCCCTCCTACAATGAGCAGTTCTTC. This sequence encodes CASSLREGSGPSYNEQFF.

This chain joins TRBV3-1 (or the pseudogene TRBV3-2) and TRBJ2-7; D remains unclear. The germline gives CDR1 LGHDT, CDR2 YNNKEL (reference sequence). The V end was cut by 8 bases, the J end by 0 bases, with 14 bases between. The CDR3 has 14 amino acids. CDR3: CASAVTVSSYEQYF. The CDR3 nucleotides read TGTGCCAGCGCGGTAACGGTAAGCTCCTACGAGCAGTACTTC.

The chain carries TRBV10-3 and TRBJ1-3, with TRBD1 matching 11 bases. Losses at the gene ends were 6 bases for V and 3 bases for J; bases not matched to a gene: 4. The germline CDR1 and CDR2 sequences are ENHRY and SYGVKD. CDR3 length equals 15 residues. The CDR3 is CAISEGTGGGNTIYF. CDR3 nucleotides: TGTGCCATCAGCGAAGGGACAGGGGGTGGAAACACCATATATTTT.

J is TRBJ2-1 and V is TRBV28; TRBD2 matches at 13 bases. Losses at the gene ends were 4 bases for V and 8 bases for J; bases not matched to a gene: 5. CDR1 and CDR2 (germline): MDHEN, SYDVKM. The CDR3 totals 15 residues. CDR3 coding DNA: TGTGCCAGCAGTTCTCGACTAGCGGGAGGCTATGAGCAGTTCTTC. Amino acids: CASSSRLAGGYEQFF.

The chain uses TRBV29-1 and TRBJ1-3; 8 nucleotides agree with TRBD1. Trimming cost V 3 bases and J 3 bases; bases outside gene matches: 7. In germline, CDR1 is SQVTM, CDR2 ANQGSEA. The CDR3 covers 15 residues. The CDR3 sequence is CSVDALTGVGNTIYF. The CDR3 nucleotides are TGCAGCGTTGACGCCTTGACAGGGGTTGGAAACACCATATATTTT.

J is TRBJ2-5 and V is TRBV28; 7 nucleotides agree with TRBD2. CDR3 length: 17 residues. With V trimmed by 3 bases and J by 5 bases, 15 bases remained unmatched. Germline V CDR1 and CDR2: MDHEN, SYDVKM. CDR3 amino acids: CASSFWKLWGGVETQYF. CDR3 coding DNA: TGTGCCAGCAGTTTTTGGAAACTTTGGGGGGGTGTGGAGACCCAGTACTTC.

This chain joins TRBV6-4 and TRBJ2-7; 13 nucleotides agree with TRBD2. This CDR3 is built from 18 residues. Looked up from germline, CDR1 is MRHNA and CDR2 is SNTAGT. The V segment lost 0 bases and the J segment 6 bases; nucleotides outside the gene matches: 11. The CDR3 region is CASSDSGGTSGNPVEQYF. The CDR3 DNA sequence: TGTGCCAGCAGTGACTCGGGGGGGACTAGCGGGAATCCCGTCGAGCAGTACTTC.

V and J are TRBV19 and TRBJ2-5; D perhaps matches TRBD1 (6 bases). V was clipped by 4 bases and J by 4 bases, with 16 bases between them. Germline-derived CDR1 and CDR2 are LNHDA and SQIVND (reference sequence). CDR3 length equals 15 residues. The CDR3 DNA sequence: TGTGCCAGTAGTAACTCAGGGGTAGGCGGAGAGACCCAGTACTTC. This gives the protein CASSNSGVGGETQYF.

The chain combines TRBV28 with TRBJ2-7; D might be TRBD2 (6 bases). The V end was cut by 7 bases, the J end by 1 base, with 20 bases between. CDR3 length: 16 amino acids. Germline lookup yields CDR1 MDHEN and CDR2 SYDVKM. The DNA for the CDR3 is TGTGCCAGCACCTCCCTCGGGATAGCGGATTCCTACGAGCAGTACTTC. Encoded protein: CASTSLGIADSYEQYF.

CDR3 nucleotide sequence: TGTGCTAGTGGTACGGACAGGGTAAATGAGCAGTTCTTC. Its protein product is CASGTDRVNEQFF. The chain uses TRBV12-5 and TRBJ2-1; 8 positions match TRBD1. V gave up 5 bases and J gave up 7 bases; unmatched junction bases: 4. Germline lookup yields CDR1 LGHNT and CDR2 FRNRAP. This CDR3 region has 13 residues.

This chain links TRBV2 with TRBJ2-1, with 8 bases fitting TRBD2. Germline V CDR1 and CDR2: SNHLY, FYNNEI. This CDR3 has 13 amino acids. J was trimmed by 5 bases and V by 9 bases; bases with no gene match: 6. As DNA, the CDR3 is TGTGCCAGTAGCGGGATGGGAGACAATGAGCAGTTCTTC. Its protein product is CASSGMGDNEQFF.

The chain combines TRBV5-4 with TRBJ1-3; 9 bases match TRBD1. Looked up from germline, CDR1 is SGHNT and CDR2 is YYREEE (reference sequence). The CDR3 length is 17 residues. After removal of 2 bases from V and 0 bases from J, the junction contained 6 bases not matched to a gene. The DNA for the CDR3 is TGTGCCAGCAGCTTAACAGGGGGCGCTCACTCTGGAAACACCATATATTTT. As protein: CASSLTGGAHSGNTIYF. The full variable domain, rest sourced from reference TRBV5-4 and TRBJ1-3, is ETGVTQSPTHLIKTRGQQVTLRCSSQSGHNTVSWYQQALGQGPQFIFQYYREEENGRGNFPPRFSGLQFPNYSSELNVNALELDDSALYLCASSLTGGAHSGNTIYFGEGSWLTVV.

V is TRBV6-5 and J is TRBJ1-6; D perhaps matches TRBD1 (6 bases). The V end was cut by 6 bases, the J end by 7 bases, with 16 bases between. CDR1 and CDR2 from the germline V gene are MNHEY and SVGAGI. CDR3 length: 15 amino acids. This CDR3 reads CASRGTTGSNSPLHF. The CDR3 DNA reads TGTGCCAGCAGGGGGACCACAGGGAGCAATTCACCCCTCCACTTT.